The clone carrying this T cell receptor (beta chain) appeared a single time. These data originate in a study of cytomegalovirus exposure and HLA in healthy donors. V lost 0 bases to trimming and J lost 0 bases; unmatched junction nucleotides: 5. Looked up from germline, CDR1 is LNHNV and CDR2 is YYDKDF (reference sequence). CDR3 length: 16 amino acids. A multiplex PCR was run with 60 Vbeta primers and 13 Jbeta primers. Profiling relied on immunoSEQ multiplex PCR, and the TCRdb table lists in-frame clones only, not all of them. Of 110,000 or so clones in the sample, around 81% are singletons; the top ten hold less than 2.5%.

The receptor comes from a woman in her twenties or thirties in good health and CMV-seronegative. This chain uses TRBV15 with TRBJ2-7; the match to TRBD1 covers 7 bases. Sequencing was carried out using PBMCs. The CDR3 sequence is CATSRDQTGNSYEQYF. In DNA form, the CDR3 reads TGTGCCACCAGCAGAGATCAGACAGGGAACTCCTACGAGCAGTACTTC.